The sequence of this TCR beta chain was determined in a study of T cells after yellow fever vaccination (dated by TCRdb to between 2018 and 2021). Looking at the study overall: The SMART-Seq v4 Ultra Low Input RNA kit was used to prepare libraries from fractions with low cell numbers. Two healthy male donors, one aged 18 to 30 and one aged 30 to 40 years, were included in the cohort. Blood was drawn at multiple timepoints before and after primary and secondary immunization, with bulk PBMC replicates and cell subsets isolated. To track T-cell clones before and after primary and booster YFV17D yellow fever vaccination, bulk TCR alpha and beta repertoires were sequenced longitudinally. The research as a whole found: Only a couple of donors were included in the study, so the extent to which the findings can be generalized is limited. After the booster, most of the clones that had expanded following primary vaccination were detected again (approximately 95% of CD4 and around 90% of CD8), which suggests that memory was broadly maintained. Computational filtering was required because FACS-sorted repertoires could contain abundant contaminating clonotypes from the bulk population. A small fraction of clonotypes showed up in both the CD4 and CD8 compartments, probably as a result of convergent recombination. The secondary T-cell response was found to be weaker but faster than the primary response, with a peak reached on day 5 rather than on day 15.

The meaning of the sample's treatment or condition label: live attenuated yellow fever vaccine strain. PBMCs were isolated from peripheral blood using a standard Ficoll-Paque protocol. Dynabeads CD4 and CD8 positive selection kits were used to isolate CD4 and CD8 T-cell fractions. RNA was extracted with TriZol from bulk PBMCs, CD4 and CD8 fractions, and dextramer-positive and dextramer-negative fractions. This clonotype was counted many times. Its antigen is still unknown. There are no base qualities to consult, and no much larger clone falls within one base. Sequencing was performed on an Illumina NovaSeq 6000. TCR cDNA was synthesized by 5'RACE template switching, which introduced a universal primer site and unique molecular identifiers. Priming of cDNA synthesis was performed from both the TCR alpha and TCR beta constant segments. Libraries were amplified in two PCR steps, with sample barcodes and sequencing adapters added in the second step. Libraries were sequenced on Illumina HiSeq 2500 (2x100 bp) or NovaSeq (2x150 bp). The study's own analysis went as follows. Reads were demultiplexed and collapsed into UMI consensus sequences with MIGEC, and V(D)J alignment was performed with MiXCR. Vaccine-responding clonotypes were defined with edgeR using replicate PBMC samples, requiring FDR below 0.01 and a log2 fold change above 5 up to day 15. CD4 or CD8 identity was assigned to each bulk clonotype according to whether the clonotype was present at higher abundance in the sequenced CD4 repertoire or the sequenced CD8 repertoire. Clones were called with MiXCR by TCRdb after fastp trimmed the public reads at Q25, and only in-frame beta chains were retained. Each entry is one CDR3 protein sequence, shown with its most common DNA and genes. None of the V and J calls come from the authors' own analysis; TCRdb made them. The sample table holds hundreds of thousands of distinct CDR3 sequences, of which approximately 5.2% were seen once. Of the sample, more than 3% is held by the ten largest clones.

From the cysteine up to the phenylalanine, the CDR3 has a length of 13 residues. Only the CDR3 DNA is retained, 39 bases long and in frame from the first base. V is pared back by 1 base and J by 5 bases, with 8 bases lying between the germline termini. The germline V gene gives CDR1 as SGHTA and CDR2 as FQGNSA. The source material was CD4+ T cells sorted from PBMCs, sampled on the day of the yellow fever booster vaccination. The chain is encoded by TRBV7-2 joined to TRBJ2-5; the D gene is perhaps TRBD1, on 5 matching bases. This clonotype was obtained from a man aged 18 to 30 who received the YFV17D yellow fever vaccine. The CDR3 region has the sequence CASSLGGLETQYF. The DNA is as follows: TGTGCCAGCAGCTTAGGGGGCTTGGAGACCCAGTACTTC.